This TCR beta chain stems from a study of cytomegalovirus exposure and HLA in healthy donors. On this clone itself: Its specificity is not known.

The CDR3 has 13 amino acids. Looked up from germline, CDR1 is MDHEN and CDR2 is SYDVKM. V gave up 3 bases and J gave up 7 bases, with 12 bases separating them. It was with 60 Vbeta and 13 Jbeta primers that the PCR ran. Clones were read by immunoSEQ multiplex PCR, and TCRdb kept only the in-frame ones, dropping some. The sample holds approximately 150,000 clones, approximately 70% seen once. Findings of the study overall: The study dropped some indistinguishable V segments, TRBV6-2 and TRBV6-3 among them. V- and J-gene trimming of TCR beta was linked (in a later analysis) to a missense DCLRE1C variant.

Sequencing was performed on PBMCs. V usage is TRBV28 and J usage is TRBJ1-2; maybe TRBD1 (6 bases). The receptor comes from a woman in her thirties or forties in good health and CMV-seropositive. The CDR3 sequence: CASSFLHRAGYTF. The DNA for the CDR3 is TGTGCCAGCAGTTTCCTCCACAGGGCTGGCTACACCTTC.